The present T cell receptor beta chain was sequenced within a study of human T cells and chemical hapten exposure. Regarding the study as a whole: The study found expanded TCRs formed significantly more large CDR3 similarity clusters than controls.

TCRdb independently ran MiXCR on the RACE reads; one entry per CDR3 protein. The table shows a few hundred thousand distinct CDR3 sequences, with 6% to 7% occurring only once. Time point in this sample: patch test 2, 6 weeks after DPC sensitization. This sample's treatment: therapeutic diphenylcyclopropenone sensitization with weekly scalp DPC. V was trimmed by 1 base and J by 5 bases, leaving 10 bases between them. Per germline, CDR1 SEHNR and CDR2 FQNEAQ (reference sequence). The CDR3 is 14 residues long. This clonotype came up a few times. Its antigen is undetermined. The clonotype was recovered from a woman in her late teens or twenties with alopecia areata. Some clones in this sample may be carry-over from other donors' samples. The material was whole blood, obtained in connection with sensitization to the hapten diphenylcyclopropenone (DPC). The chain joins TRBV7-9 to TRBJ2-3; tentatively, D is TRBD1 (6 bases). The CDR3 spells CASSLEGEIDTQYF. As DNA, the CDR3 is TGTGCCAGCAGCTTAGAGGGGGAAATAGATACGCAGTATTTT.